This passage covers 27 T cell receptor beta chains from one sample sequenced in a study of blood T cell repertoires in COVID-19. Generated by immunoSEQ multiplex PCR, the TCRdb table keeps only in-frame clones and is missing some. The table records roughly 100,000 clones, around 84% of them present only once. The sample was peripheral blood. The receptors were sampled from a woman aged 80 or over with acute or convalescent COVID-19.

This clone was counted only a few times. The chain recombines TRBV6-6 with TRBJ1-1, with D perhaps matching TRBD1 (6 bases). V gave up 2 bases and J gave up 2 bases, with 15 bases separating them. This CDR3 contains 16 residues. Germline loops: CDR1 MNHNY, CDR2 SVGAGI (reference sequence). The CDR3 protein is CASSYPPETGNTEAFF. CDR3 bases: TGTGCCAGCAGTTACCCACCGGAGACAGGTAACACTGAAGCTTTCTTT.

V is TRBV2 and J is TRBJ1-2; D not resolved. In germline, CDR1 is SNHLY, CDR2 FYNNEI. This CDR3 has 13 residues. V dropped 6 bases and J dropped 8 bases, with 16 bases sitting between them. The CDR3 region is CASRQEEMGGYTF. CDR3 DNA: TGTGCCAGCAGGCAGGAGGAGATGGGGGGCTACACCTTC.

The rearrangement uses TRBV11-2 and TRBJ2-2; D remains ambiguous. Germline V gene data show CDR1 as SGHAT and CDR2 as FQNNGV. This CDR3 has 14 residues. Trimming shortened V by 8 bases and J by 6 bases, and 16 bases separated the two germline ends. The CDR3 sequence: CASLQGRSAGELFF. CDR3 nucleotide sequence: TGTGCCAGCTTACAAGGCAGGTCGGCCGGGGAGCTGTTTTTT.

The chain carries TRBV4-1 and TRBJ2-7, with TRBD2 identical over 7 bases. Germline CDR1 MGHRA, CDR2 YSYEKL. J gave up 5 bases and V 0 bases, and 4 bases lay outside the gene matches. The CDR3 covers 14 residues. The CDR3 DNA follows: TGCGCCAGCAGCCAAGATGGGCTAGCGGACGAGCAGTACTTC. It yields the protein CASSQDGLADEQYF.

The chain is built from TRBV7-9 and TRBJ1-6; TRBD1 aligns across 9 bases. This CDR3 has 16 amino acids. V lost 5 bases to trimming and J lost 9 bases; unmatched junction nucleotides: 11. The V gene's germline CDR1 is SEHNR and CDR2 FQNEAQ (reference sequence). The chain's CDR3 is CASSQGGGQGSSPLHF. CDR3 bases: TGTGCCAGCAGCCAGGGGGGAGGACAGGGGAGTTCACCCCTCCACTTT.

The V call is TRBV25-1, the J call TRBJ2-2, with 8 bases aligning to TRBD1. V lost 2 bases and J lost 10; bases outside the gene matches: 6. The CDR3 consists of 14 residues. CDR1 is MGHDK, CDR2 SYGVNS, per germline. The CDR3 DNA reads TGTGCCAGCAGTGAAACTAACAGGGGGTCGGAGCTGTTTTTT. Translating gives CASSETNRGSELFF.

The chain employs TRBV21-1 and TRBJ1-5; the table's D gene call, TRBD1, was not cross checked with the DNA. TRBV21-1 is a known pseudogene. The CDR3 loop spans 15 amino acids. CDR3 region: CASSKKQGSPQPQHF. The CDR3 DNA follows: TGTGCCAGCAGCAAAAAACAGGGGTCCCCTCAGCCCCAGCATTTT.

The chain has TRBV6-6 and TRBJ2-7; 7 bases are a match to TRBD2. This CDR3 spans 11 amino acids. The germline gives CDR1 MNHNY, CDR2 SVGAGI (reference sequence). Trimming cost V 7 bases and J 4 bases; bases outside gene matches: 1. CDR3 DNA sequence: TGTGCCAGCAAGGGAGGGTACGAGCAGTACTTC. The encoded protein is CASKGGYEQYF.

The chain has TRBV5-1 and TRBJ2-3; TRBD1 matches at 7 bases. The CDR3 has 15 residues. The V gene end was trimmed by 0 bases and the J gene end by 5 bases; junction bases not matched to a gene: 6. Germline V gene lookup returns CDR1 SGHRS and CDR2 YFSETQ. The CDR3 is CASSLAGRGIDTQYF. The CDR3 region has the DNA TGCGCCAGCAGCTTGGCGGGCAGGGGGATAGATACGCAGTATTTT.

V and J are TRBV29-1 and TRBJ2-3, with 9 bases fitting TRBD2. Trimming took 3 bases from V and 4 from J; bases not matched to a gene: 8. Germline CDR1 reads SQVTM; CDR2 reads ANQGSEA. The CDR3 is 15 residues long. The CDR3, as DNA: TGCAGCGTTGAGGGGATAGCGGGAGATCCAGATACGCAGTATTTT. Translated, it gives CSVEGIAGDPDTQYF.

This chain joins TRBV5-1 and TRBJ2-2; 9 nucleotides align to TRBD1. Germline V CDR1 and CDR2: SGHRS, YFSETQ. The CDR3 spans 17 residues. The ends lost 0 bases at V and 1 base at J; junction bases unmatched: 4. The CDR3 loop is CASSLGTGEMNTGELFF. As DNA, the CDR3 is TGCGCCAGCAGCTTGGGGACAGGGGAAATGAACACCGGGGAGCTGTTTTTT.

There are a few counts of this clone. The chain carries TRBV18 and TRBJ2-2; D possibly corresponds to TRBD1 (5 bases). Per germline, CDR1 KGHSH and CDR2 LQKENI. V was trimmed by 5 bases and J by 6 bases, leaving 13 bases between them. The CDR3 totals 14 residues. CDR3 DNA: TGTGCCAGCTCATCAGGGTCCGGTTCCGGGGAGCTGTTTTTT. This encodes CASSSGSGSGELFF.

This clone was seen only a few times. The rearrangement uses TRBV7-6 and TRBJ2-1; 10 nucleotides line up with TRBD2. After removal of 5 bases from V and 4 bases from J, the junction contained 5 bases not matched to a gene. From germline, CDR1 is SGHVS and CDR2 FNYEAQ. The CDR3 consists of 15 residues. The CDR3 DNA sequence: TGTGCCAGCAGCCTTGGACTAGCGGAATACAATGAGCAGTTCTTC. It translates to CASSLGLAEYNEQFF.

The chain carries TRBV24-1 and TRBJ1-3, with D unclear. The germline gives CDR1 KGHDR, CDR2 SFDVKD. Trimming took 5 bases from V and 2 from J, leaving 6 bases between them. The CDR3 contains 13 residues. The CDR3 loop is CATSVGAGNTIYF. CDR3 DNA sequence: TGTGCCACCAGTGTTGGAGCTGGAAACACCATATATTTT.

The genes are TRBV5-1 and TRBJ1-1; weak D call: TRBD1 (6 bases). V dropped 5 bases and J dropped 0 bases, with 8 bases sitting between them. Per the germline V gene, CDR1 is SGHRS and CDR2 is YFSETQ. The CDR3 spans 13 residues. The CDR3 protein is CASRGGVNTEAFF. The CDR3 coding sequence is TGCGCCAGCAGAGGGGGGGTGAACACTGAAGCTTTCTTT. Full variable domain (outside the CDR3, taken from reference TRBV5-1 and TRBJ1-1): KAGVTQTPRYLIKTRGQQVTLSCSPISGHRSVSWYQQTPGQGLQFLFEYFSETQRNKGNFPGRFSGRQFSNSRSEMNVSTLELGDSALYLCASRGGVNTEAFFGQGTRLTVV.

The chain joins TRBV7-8 to TRBJ2-1, with 7 nucleotides matching TRBD2. V was pared by 1 base and J by 4 bases, with 10 bases of the junction left unmatched. The CDR3 has 17 residues. CDR1 and CDR2 from the germline V gene are SGHVS and FQNEAQ. In nucleotides, the CDR3 is TGTGCCAGCAGCTTAGGATTGGCTAGCGGAAATTACAATGAGCAGTTCTTC. Residues: CASSLGLASGNYNEQFF.

The chain links TRBV6-6 to TRBJ2-7, with D possibly matching TRBD1 (7 bases). The CDR3 is 13 residues long. Per germline, CDR1 MNHNY and CDR2 SVGAGI (reference sequence). V lost 6 bases to trimming and J lost 4 bases, with 13 bases between them. CDR3 loop: CASRAGGLYEQYV. The CDR3 DNA sequence: TGTGCCAGCAGGGCAGGGGGACTTTACGAGCAGTACGTC.

The gene calls are TRBV28 and TRBJ2-4, with D maybe TRBD2 (6 bases). V was pared by 8 bases and J by 4 bases, with 12 bases between. The germline V gene has CDR1 MDHEN and CDR2 SYDVKM. This CDR3 comprises 13 residues. The CDR3 DNA reads TGTGCCAGCGCACTAGCTTTGAAAAACATTCAGTACTTC. This translates into CASALALKNIQYF. The variable domain in full, completed from reference TRBV28 and TRBJ2-4, reads DVKVTQSSRYLVKRTGEKVFLECVQDMDHENMFWYRQDPGLGLRLIYFSYDVKMKEKGDIPEGYSVSREKKERFSLILESASTNQTSMYLCASALALKNIQYFGAGTRLSVL.

This chain uses TRBV6-1 with TRBJ1-1; 7 bases map to TRBD1. V lost 1 base and J lost 10; bases outside the gene matches: 6. The germline V gene encodes CDR1 MNHNS and CDR2 SASEGT. The CDR3 sequence is 13 residues long. Written as DNA, the CDR3 is TGTGCCAGCAGTGAAGGGGACAGAAACGTAGCTTTCTTT. Amino acids: CASSEGDRNVAFF.

J is TRBJ2-3 and V is TRBV29-1; the match to TRBD2 covers 9 bases. This CDR3 is 16 amino acids long. With V trimmed by 4 bases and J by 2 bases, 10 bases remained unmatched. Germline V lookup: CDR1 SQVTM, CDR2 ANQGSEA. This CDR3 is CSVVGWLAGITDTQYF. The CDR3 region has the DNA TGCAGCGTTGTAGGTTGGCTAGCGGGAATCACAGATACGCAGTATTTT.

The chain recombines TRBV7-9 with TRBJ2-7; 8 bases line up with TRBD1. The CDR3 is made up of 15 amino acids. Trimming took 1 base from V and 5 from J; bases not matched to a gene: 7. Germline-derived CDR1 and CDR2 are SEHNR and FQNEAQ (reference sequence). CDR3: CASSLGSAGGNEQYF. In DNA form, the CDR3 reads TGTGCCAGCAGCTTAGGGTCGGCAGGGGGCAACGAGCAGTACTTC.

In regard to this clone: A read error may explain this, as a much larger clone is one base away. Other DNA sequences within the sample encode an identical CDR3. The rearrangement uses TRBV3-1 (or the pseudogene TRBV3-2) and TRBJ1-1; D is uncertain. The CDR3 length is 15 residues. CDR1 is LGHDT, CDR2 YNNKEL, per germline (reference sequence). Trimming removed 1 base at V and 0 bases at J, with 9 bases between. The CDR3 nucleotides are TGTGCCAGCAGCCAAGTTCAAGGAGTGAACACTGAAGCTTTCTTT. Amino acids: CASSQVQGVNTEAFF.

This clone has just one count. The rearrangement links TRBV6-6 to TRBJ1-4; D uncertain. The V gene's germline CDR1 is MNHNY and CDR2 SVGAGI (reference sequence). Trimming pared 2 bases from V and 4 bases from J, leaving 14 bases between. The CDR3 loop spans 16 amino acids. Here the CDR3 DNA reads TGTGCCAGCAGTTACCCCTCGAGAGGGAATAATGAAAAACTGTTTTTT. Protein product: CASSYPSRGNNEKLFF.

This chain joins TRBV11-3 and TRBJ2-1, with D tentatively TRBD2 (5 bases). CDR1 is SGHNT, CDR2 YENEEA, per germline. The CDR3 loop spans 15 amino acids. Trimming cost V 4 bases and J 0 bases, with 10 bases left between them. The CDR3: CASSSGRGSYNEQFF. The CDR3 DNA is TGTGCCAGCAGCTCGGGTCGGGGCTCCTACAATGAGCAGTTCTTC. Using reference TRBV11-3 and TRBJ2-1 for the parts outside the CDR3, the full variable domain is EAGVVQSPRYKIIEKKQPVAFWCNPISGHNTLYWYLQNLGQGPELLIRYENEEAVDDSQLPKDRFSAERLKGVDSTLKIQPAELGDSAVYLCASSSGRGSYNEQFFGPGTRLTVL.

This chain joins TRBV5-1 and TRBJ2-1; no clear D gene. The CDR3 covers 13 residues. Germline-derived CDR1 and CDR2 are SGHRS and YFSETQ. V lost 1 base and J lost 8, with 10 bases in between. The CDR3 reads CASSLMERDEQFF. The DNA of the CDR3 is TGCGCCAGCAGCTTGATGGAGCGAGATGAGCAGTTCTTC.

This clone occurred a few times. This chain links TRBV7-9 with TRBJ2-3; the match to TRBD2 covers 13 bases. CDR1 SEHNR and CDR2 FQNEAQ come from the germline V gene (reference sequence). V lost 3 bases and J lost 0; bases outside the gene matches: 3. This CDR3 has 17 residues. DNA for the CDR3: TGTGCCAGCAGCTTTGGACTAGCGGGAGAAAGCACAGATACGCAGTATTTT. It yields the protein CASSFGLAGESTDTQYF.

The chain employs TRBV19 and TRBJ1-5; D is undetermined. Trimming cost V 0 bases and J 7 bases, with 13 bases left between them. The CDR3 sequence is 15 residues long. Germline-derived CDR1 and CDR2 are LNHDA and SQIVND (reference sequence). This CDR3 is CASSIDSRVAQPQHF. The CDR3 nucleotides are TGTGCCAGTAGTATAGATAGCCGGGTTGCGCAGCCCCAGCATTTT.